This is a list of T cell receptor beta chains from one sample in a study of cytomegalovirus exposure and HLA in healthy donors. Assay used: immunoSEQ multiplex PCR; TCRdb lists only in-frame clones, some missing. The sample yields about 140,000 clones, about 80% seen once. The source material was PBMCs. These receptors originate from a young man in good health and CMV-seropositive. Each CDR3 is given without its conserved first and last residue. D genes are given only for firm matches.

TRBD2,TRBJ2-5,TRBV6-1,ASSAGGLAGETQY
.,TRBJ1-5,TRBV2,ASSNRLLGNQPQH
TRBD1,TRBJ2-7,TRBV6-5,ASSYGTGYEQY
.,TRBJ1-5,TRBV18,ASSPLRADNQPQH
.,TRBJ2-7,TRBV28,ASSPRGGGLSVLQY
.,TRBJ2-1,TRBV6-5,ASSYLAQRAYNEQF
.,TRBJ2-3,TRBV7-9,ASSLGLSTDTQY
.,TRBJ1-2,TRBV6-1,ASRRDLEGYGYT
.,TRBJ2-1,TRBV19,ASSMGQGYNEQF
.,.,TRBV13,ASSEIASYEQY
TRBD1,TRBJ2-5,TRBV2,ASTGTGVSAQY